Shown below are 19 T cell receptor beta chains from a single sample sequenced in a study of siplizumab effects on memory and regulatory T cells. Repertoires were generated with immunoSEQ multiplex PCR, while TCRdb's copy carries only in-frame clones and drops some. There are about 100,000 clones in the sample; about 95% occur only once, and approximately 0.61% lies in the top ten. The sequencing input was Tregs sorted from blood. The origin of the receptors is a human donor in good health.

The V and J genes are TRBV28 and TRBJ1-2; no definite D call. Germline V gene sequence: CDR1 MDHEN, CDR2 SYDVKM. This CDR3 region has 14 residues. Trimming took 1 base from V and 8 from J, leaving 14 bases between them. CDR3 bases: TGTGCCAGCAGTTTATATCCCCAGCTATGGGGCTACACCTTC. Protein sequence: CASSLYPQLWGYTF.

The CDR3 DNA reads as TGTGCCAGCAGCCAAGAATGGGGGCACTCCTACGAGCAGTACTTC. It is translated as CASSQEWGHSYEQYF. The chain links TRBV14 to TRBJ2-7, with a possible D match to TRBD1 (6 bases). Trimming took 0 bases from V and 0 from J, leaving 9 bases between them. This CDR3 has 15 residues. The germline V gene encodes CDR1 SGHDN and CDR2 FVKESK.

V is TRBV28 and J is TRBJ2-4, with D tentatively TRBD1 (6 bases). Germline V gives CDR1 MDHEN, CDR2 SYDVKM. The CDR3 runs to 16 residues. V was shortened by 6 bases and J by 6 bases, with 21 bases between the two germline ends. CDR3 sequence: CASSIIAGATGNIQYF. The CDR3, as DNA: TGTGCCAGCAGCATTATAGCAGGGGCGACCGGAAACATTCAGTACTTC.

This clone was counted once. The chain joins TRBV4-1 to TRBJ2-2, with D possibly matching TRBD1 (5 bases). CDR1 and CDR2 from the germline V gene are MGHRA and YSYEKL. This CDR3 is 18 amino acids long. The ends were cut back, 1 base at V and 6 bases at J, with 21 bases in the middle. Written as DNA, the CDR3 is TGCGCCAGCAGCCAAGCGGCTATTATGTCAGGGATTGCCGGGGAGCTGTTTTTT. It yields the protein CASSQAAIMSGIAGELFF.

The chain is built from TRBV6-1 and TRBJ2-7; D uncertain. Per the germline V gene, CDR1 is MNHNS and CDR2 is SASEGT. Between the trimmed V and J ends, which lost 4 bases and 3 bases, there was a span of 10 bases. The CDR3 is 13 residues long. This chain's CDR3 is CASSVGNNYEQYF. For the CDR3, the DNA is TGTGCCAGCAGTGTGGGGAACAACTACGAGCAGTACTTC.

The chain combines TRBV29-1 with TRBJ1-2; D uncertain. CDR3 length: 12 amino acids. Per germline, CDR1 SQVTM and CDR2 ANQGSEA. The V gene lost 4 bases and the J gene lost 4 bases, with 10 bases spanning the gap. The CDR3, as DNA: TGCAGCGTTGCAAACACCATCTATGGCTACACCTTC. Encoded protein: CSVANTIYGYTF.

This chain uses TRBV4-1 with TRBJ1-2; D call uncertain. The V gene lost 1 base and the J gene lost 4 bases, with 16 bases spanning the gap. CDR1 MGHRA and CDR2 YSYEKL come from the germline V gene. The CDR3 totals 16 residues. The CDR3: CASSQVGSPRGYGYTF. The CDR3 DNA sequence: TGCGCCAGCAGCCAAGTCGGCAGCCCCCGGGGCTATGGCTACACCTTC.

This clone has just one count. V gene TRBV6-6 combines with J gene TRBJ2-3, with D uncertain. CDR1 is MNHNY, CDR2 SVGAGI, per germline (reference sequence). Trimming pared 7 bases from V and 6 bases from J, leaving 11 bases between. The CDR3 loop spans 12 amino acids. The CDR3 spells CASTLNLDTQYF. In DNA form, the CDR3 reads TGTGCCAGCACCTTAAACCTTGATACGCAGTATTTT.

CDR3 sequence: CASSYRGSNYNEQFF. The CDR3 coding sequence is TGTGCCAGCAGCTACAGGGGGAGTAACTACAATGAGCAGTTCTTC. The J gene is TRBJ2-1, the V gene TRBV11-3; 8 bases are a match to TRBD1. The CDR3 is 15 residues long. V was clipped by 4 bases and J by 3 bases; unmatched bases: 5. Germline lookup yields CDR1 SGHNT and CDR2 YENEEA.

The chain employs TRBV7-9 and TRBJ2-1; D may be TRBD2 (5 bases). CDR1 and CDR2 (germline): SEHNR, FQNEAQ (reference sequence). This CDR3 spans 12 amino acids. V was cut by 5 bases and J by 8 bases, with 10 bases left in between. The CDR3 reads CASSPMRDEQFF. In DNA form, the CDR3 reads TGTGCCAGCAGCCCTATGAGGGATGAGCAGTTCTTC.

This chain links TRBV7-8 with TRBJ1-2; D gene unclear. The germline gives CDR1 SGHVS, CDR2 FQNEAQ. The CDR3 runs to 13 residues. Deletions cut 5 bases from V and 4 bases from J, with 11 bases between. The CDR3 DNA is TGTGCCAGCAGCATGGCCAGACTCTATGGCTACACCTTC. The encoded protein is CASSMARLYGYTF.

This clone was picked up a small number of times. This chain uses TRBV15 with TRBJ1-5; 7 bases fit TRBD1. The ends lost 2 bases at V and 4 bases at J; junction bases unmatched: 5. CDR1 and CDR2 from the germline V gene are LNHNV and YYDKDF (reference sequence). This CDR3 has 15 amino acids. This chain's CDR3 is CATSRTSGGNQPQHF. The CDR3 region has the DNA TGTGCCACCAGCAGAACGTCAGGGGGGAATCAGCCCCAGCATTTT. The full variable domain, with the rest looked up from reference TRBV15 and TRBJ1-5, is DAMVIQNPRYQVTQFGKPVTLSCSQTLNHNVMYWYQQKSSQAPKLLFHYYDKDFNNEADTPDNFQSRRPNTSFCFLDIRSPGLGDTAMYLCATSRTSGGNQPQHFGDGTRLSIL.

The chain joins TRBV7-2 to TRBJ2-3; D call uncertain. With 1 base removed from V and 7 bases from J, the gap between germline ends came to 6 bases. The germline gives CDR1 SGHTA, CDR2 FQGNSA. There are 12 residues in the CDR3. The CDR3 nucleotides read TGTGCCAGCAGCTTAGAATCTTATACGCAGTATTTT. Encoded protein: CASSLESYTQYF.

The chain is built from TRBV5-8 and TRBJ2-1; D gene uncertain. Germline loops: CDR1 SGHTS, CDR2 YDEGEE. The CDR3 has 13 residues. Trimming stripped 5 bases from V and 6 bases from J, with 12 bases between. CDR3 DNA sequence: TGTGCCAGCAGGAGGTGGGAAATCAATGAGCAGTTCTTC. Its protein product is CASRRWEINEQFF.

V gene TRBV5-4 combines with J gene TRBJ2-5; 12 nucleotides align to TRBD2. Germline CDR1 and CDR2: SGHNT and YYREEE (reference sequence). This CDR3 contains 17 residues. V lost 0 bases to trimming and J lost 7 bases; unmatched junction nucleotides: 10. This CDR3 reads CASSLVALAGGFGTQYF. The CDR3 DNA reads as TGTGCCAGCAGCTTGGTGGCCCTAGCGGGAGGGTTCGGGACCCAGTACTTC.

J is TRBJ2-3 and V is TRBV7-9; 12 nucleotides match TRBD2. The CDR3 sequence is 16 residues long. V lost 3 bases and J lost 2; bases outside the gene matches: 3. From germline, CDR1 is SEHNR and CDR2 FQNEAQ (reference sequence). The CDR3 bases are TGTGCCAGCAGCTTCACTAGCGGGAGGACCACAGATACGCAGTATTTT. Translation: CASSFTSGRTTDTQYF.

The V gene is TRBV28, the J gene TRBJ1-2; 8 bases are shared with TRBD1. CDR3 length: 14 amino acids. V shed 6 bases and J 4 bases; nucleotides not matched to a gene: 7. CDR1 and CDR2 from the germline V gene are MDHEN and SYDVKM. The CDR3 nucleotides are TGTGCCAGCAGCCCAGGGGGCGCGGGCTATGGCTACACCTTC. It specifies CASSPGGAGYGYTF.

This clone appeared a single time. CDR3 sequence reads: CASSIGSGGGTEAFF. In DNA, the CDR3 is TGTGCCAGTAGTATTGGGTCCGGGGGTGGCACTGAAGCTTTCTTT. The J gene is TRBJ1-1, the V gene TRBV19, with D possibly being TRBD1 (5 bases). Per germline, CDR1 LNHDA and CDR2 SQIVND (reference sequence). CDR3 length equals 15 residues. Trimming pared 3 bases from V and 4 bases from J, leaving 15 bases between.

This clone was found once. CDR3 sequence reads: CASSLDSTYVGELFF. As DNA, the CDR3 is TGTGCCAGCAGCTTAGACTCCACCTACGTCGGGGAGCTGTTTTTT. This chain links TRBV7-2 with TRBJ2-2, with unresolved D. Looked up from germline, CDR1 is SGHTA and CDR2 is FQGNSA. The CDR3 covers 15 residues. V was shortened by 1 base and J by 7 bases, with 13 bases between the two germline ends.